This T cell receptor beta chain was found in a study of blood T cell repertoires in COVID-19. For the study at large: Material from acute and convalescent COVID-19 was sourced from the United States, Italy and Spain.

Losses at the gene ends were 1 base for V and 1 base for J; bases not matched to a gene: 1. The CDR3 has 17 amino acids. The germline CDR1 and CDR2 sequences are MGHRA and YSYEKL. Authors' analysis steps: The authors estimated nucleated cell counts from reference gene primer amplification. Profiled with immunoSEQ multiplex PCR; TCRdb holds only in-frame clones, not every one. The DNA was the basis for D and trimming; V, J and clone size are from that table. The sample includes fewer than 200,000 clones, 90% of them seen just once. Sequenced input: peripheral blood. The chain combines TRBV4-1 with TRBJ1-6, with 10 nucleotides matching TRBD1. The TCR sequence derives from a man aged 45 to 65 with acute or convalescent COVID-19. The CDR3 DNA reads TGCGCCAGCAGCCAAGGACAGGGGGCATCCTATAATTCACCCCTCCACTTT. It is translated as CASSQGQGASYNSPLHF.